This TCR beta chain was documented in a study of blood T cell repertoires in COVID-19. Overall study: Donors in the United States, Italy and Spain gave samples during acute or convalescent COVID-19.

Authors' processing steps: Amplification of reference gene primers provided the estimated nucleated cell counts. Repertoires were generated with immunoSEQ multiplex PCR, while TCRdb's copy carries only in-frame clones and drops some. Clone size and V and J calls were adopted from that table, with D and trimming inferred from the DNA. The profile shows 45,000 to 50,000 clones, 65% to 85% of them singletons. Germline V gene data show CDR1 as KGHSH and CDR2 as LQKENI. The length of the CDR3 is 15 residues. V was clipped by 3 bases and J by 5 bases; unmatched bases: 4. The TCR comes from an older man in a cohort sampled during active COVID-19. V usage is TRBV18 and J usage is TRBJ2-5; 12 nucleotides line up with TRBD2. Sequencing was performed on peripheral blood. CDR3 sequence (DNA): TGTGCCAGCTCACCGCTAGCGGGGGGGCTGGAGACCCAGTACTTC. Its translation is CASSPLAGGLETQYF. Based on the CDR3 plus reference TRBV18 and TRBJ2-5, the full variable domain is NAGVMQNPRHLVRRRGQEARLRCSPMKGHSHVYWYRQLPEEGLKFMVYLQKENIIDESGMPKERFSAEFPKEGPSILRIQQVVRGDSAAYFCASSPLAGGLETQYFGPGTRLLVL.